The T cell receptor beta chain described here comes from a study of identical twins. Using its own MiXCR run on the 5' RACE reads, TCRdb lists one record per CDR3 protein. The sample includes about 470,000 distinct CDR3 sequences, 24% of them seen just once. Healthy Caucasian individuals made up all the donors. Study observations and caveats: Analyses of zero insertions could, in part, be confounded by invariant MAIT and iNKT cells.

The V and J ends lost 5 bases and 8 bases respectively, with 12 bases between them. The germline CDR1 and CDR2 sequences are MGHDK and SYGVNS. CDR3 size: 12 residues. Comments on this clonotype: What it binds is unknown.

The same sample was also used in a study of T cells expressing NK-cell markers. From that report: Certain NKG2C+ T cell clones were expanded, and their HCMV specificity remained unclear.

The clonotype was recovered from a woman aged 18-29 years in good health. Sequenced: CD4+ T cells sorted from blood. The J gene is TRBJ1-2, the V gene TRBV25-1; D remains unclear. The CDR3 DNA reads as TGTGCCAGCAGTTTCCTCGGGGTAGGCTACACCTTC. Its protein product is CASSFLGVGYTF.